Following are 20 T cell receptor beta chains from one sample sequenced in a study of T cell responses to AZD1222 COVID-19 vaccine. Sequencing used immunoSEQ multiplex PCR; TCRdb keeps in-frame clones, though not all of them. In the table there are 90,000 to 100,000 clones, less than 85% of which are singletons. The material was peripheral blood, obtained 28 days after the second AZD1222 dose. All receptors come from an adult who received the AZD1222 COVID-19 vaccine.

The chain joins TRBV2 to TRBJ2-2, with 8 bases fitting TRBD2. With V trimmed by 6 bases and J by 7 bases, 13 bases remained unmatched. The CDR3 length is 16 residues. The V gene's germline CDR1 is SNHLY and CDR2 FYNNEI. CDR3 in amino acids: CASRIRGSGSGGELFF. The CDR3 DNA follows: TGTGCCAGCAGAATCAGGGGAAGCGGGAGTGGCGGGGAGCTGTTTTTT.

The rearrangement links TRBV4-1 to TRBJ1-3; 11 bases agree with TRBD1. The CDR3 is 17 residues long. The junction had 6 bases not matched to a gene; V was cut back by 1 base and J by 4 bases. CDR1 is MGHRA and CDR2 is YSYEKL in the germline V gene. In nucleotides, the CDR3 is TGCGCCAGCAGCCAAGGGACAGGGGGCGCCCACGGAAACACCATATATTTT. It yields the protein CASSQGTGGAHGNTIYF.

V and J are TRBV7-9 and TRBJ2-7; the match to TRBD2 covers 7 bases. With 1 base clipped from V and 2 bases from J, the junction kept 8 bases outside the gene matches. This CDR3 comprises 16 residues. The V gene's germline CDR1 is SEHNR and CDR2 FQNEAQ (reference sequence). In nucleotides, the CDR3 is TGTGCCAGCAGCTTAGTTGGTCGCGGGGGTACCTACGAGCAGTACTTC. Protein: CASSLVGRGGTYEQYF.

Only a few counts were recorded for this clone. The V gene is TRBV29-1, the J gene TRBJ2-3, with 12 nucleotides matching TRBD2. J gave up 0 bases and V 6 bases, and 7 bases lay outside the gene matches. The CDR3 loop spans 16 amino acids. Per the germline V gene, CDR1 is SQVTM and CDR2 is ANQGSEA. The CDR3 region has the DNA TGCAGCGTCTTGGGACTAGCGGGTACTAGCACAGATACGCAGTATTTT. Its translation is CSVLGLAGTSTDTQYF.

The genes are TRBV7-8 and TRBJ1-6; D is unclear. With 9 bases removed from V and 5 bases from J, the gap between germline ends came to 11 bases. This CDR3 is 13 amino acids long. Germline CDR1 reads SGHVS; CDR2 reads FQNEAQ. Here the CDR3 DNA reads TGTGCCAGTCGCCTCCGCGATAATTCACCCCTCCACTTT. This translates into CASRLRDNSPLHF.

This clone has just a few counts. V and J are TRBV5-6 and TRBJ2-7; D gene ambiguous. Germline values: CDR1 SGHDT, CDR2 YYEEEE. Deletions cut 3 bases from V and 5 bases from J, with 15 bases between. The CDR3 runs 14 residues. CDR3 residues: CASSYSKAANEQYF. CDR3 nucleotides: TGTGCCAGCAGCTATTCTAAGGCGGCTAACGAGCAGTACTTC.

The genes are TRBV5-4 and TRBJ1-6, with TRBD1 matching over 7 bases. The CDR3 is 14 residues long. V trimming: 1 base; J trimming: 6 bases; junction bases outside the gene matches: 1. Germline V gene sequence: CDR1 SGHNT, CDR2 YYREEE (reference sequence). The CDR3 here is CASSLRQGNSPLHF. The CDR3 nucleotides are TGTGCCAGCAGCTTGAGACAGGGTAATTCACCCCTCCACTTT.

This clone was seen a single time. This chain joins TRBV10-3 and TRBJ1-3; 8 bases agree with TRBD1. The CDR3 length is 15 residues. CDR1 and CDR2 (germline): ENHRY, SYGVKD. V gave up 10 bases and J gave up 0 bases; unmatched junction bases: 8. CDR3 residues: CATWTGPSSGNTIYF. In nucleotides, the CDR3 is TGTGCCACGTGGACAGGGCCCAGCTCTGGAAACACCATATATTTT.

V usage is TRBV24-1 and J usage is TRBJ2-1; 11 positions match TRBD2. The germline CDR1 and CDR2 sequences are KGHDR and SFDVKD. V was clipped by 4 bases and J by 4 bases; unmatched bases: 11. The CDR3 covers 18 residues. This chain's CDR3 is CATSESIPTSGGYNEQFF. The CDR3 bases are TGTGCCACCAGTGAGTCCATTCCTACTAGCGGGGGATACAATGAGCAGTTCTTC.

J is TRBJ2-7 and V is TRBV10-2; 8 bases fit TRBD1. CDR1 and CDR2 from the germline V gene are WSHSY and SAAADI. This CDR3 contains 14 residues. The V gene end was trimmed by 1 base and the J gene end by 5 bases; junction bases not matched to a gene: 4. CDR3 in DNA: TGCGCCAGCAGTGAGTTACGGACAGGGAACGAGCAGTACTTC. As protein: CASSELRTGNEQYF.

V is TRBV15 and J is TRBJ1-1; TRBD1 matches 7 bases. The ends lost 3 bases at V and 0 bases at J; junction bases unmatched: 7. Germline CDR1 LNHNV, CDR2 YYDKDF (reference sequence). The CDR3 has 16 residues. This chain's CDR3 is CATSSAPDRMNTEAFF. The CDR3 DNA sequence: TGTGCCACCAGCAGCGCCCCGGACAGGATGAACACTGAAGCTTTCTTT.

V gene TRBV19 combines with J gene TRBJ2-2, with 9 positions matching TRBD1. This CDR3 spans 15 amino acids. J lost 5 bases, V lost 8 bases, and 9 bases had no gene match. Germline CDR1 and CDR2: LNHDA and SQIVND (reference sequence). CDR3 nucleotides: TGTGCCAGTTCCCGGGACAGGGTGCCTACCGGGGAGCTGTTTTTT. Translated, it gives CASSRDRVPTGELFF. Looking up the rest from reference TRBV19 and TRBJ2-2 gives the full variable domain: DGGITQSPKYLFRKEGQNVTLSCEQNLNHDAMYWYRQDPGQGLRLIYYSQIVNDFQKGDIAEGYSVSREKKESFPLTVTSAQKNPTAFYLCASSRDRVPTGELFFGEGSRLTVL.

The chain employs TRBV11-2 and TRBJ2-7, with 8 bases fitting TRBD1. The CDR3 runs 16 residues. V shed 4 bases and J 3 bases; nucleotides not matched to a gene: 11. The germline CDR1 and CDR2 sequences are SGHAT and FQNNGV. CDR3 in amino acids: CASSSFTGTGHYEQYF. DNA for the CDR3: TGTGCCAGCAGCTCCTTCACCGGGACAGGACACTACGAGCAGTACTTC.

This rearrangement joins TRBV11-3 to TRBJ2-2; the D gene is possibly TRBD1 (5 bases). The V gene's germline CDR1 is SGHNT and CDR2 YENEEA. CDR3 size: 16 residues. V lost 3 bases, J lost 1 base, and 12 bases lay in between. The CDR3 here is CASSFGDRVNTGELFF. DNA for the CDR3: TGTGCCAGCAGCTTTGGCGACAGAGTGAACACCGGGGAGCTGTTTTTT.

The CDR3: CASSIQAPPRTDTQYF. CDR3 sequence (DNA): TGTGCCAGTAGTATTCAGGCTCCACCACGCACAGATACGCAGTATTTT. The J gene is TRBJ2-3, the V gene TRBV19, with unresolved D. CDR3 length equals 16 residues. Germline V lookup: CDR1 LNHDA, CDR2 SQIVND (reference sequence). Between the trimmed V and J ends, which lost 3 bases and 1 base, there was a span of 14 bases. The full variable domain, in which reference TRBV19 and TRBJ2-3 provide the parts outside the CDR3, is DGGITQSPKYLFRKEGQNVTLSCEQNLNHDAMYWYRQDPGQGLRLIYYSQIVNDFQKGDIAEGYSVSREKKESFPLTVTSAQKNPTAFYLCASSIQAPPRTDTQYFGPGTRLTVL.

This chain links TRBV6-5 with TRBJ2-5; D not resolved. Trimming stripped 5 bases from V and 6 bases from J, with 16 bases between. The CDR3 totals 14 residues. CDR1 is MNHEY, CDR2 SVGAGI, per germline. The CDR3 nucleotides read TGTGCCAGCAGTCCTGTCCAGCAGAGGAAGACCCAGTACTTC. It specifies CASSPVQQRKTQYF.

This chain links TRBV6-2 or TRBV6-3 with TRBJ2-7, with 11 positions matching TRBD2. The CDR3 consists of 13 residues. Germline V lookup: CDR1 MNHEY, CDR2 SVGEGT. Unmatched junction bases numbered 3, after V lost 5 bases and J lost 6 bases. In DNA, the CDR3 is TGTGCCAGCAGTCCCGGACTAGCGGGCGAGCAGTACTTC. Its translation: CASSPGLAGEQYF.

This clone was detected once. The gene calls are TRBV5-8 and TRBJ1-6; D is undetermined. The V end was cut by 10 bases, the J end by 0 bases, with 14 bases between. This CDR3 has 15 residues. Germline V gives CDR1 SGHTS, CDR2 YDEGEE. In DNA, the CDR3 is TGTGCCTCGACCAGGTTGAGCTCCTATAATTCACCCCTCCACTTT. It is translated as CASTRLSSYNSPLHF.

The CDR3 bases are TGTGCCAGCAGTTTCACACAGGGGGACCTCTATGGCTACACCTTC. Amino acid sequence: CASSFTQGDLYGYTF. V and J are TRBV6-6 and TRBJ1-2; 8 bases agree with TRBD1. CDR1 and CDR2 from the germline V gene are MNHNY and SVGAGI (reference sequence). J lost 4 bases, V lost 4 bases, and 8 bases had no gene match. The CDR3 runs to 15 residues.

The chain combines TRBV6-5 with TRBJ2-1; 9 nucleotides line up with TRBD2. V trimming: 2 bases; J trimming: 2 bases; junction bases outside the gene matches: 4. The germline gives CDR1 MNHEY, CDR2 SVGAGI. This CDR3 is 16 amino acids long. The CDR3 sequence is CASSYASSGAYNEQFF. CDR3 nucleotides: TGTGCCAGCAGTTACGCCTCTAGCGGGGCCTACAATGAGCAGTTCTTC.